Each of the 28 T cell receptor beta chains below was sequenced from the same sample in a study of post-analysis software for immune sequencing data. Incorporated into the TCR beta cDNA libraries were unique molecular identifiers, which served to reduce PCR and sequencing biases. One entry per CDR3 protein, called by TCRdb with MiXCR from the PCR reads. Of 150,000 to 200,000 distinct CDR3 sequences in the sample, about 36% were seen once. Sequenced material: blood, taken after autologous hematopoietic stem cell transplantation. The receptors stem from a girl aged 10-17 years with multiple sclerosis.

CDR3 coding DNA: TGTGCCAGCAGTTCTGCCCTCTGGACAGGGGGCGGAGTGGACACTGAAGCTTTCTTT. Amino acid sequence: CASSSALWTGGGVDTEAFF. The chain is built from TRBV7-3 and TRBJ1-1, with 11 nucleotides matching TRBD1. The CDR3 consists of 19 residues. J was trimmed by 3 bases and V by 6 bases; bases with no gene match: 18. Germline V CDR1 and CDR2: SGHTA, FQGTGA.

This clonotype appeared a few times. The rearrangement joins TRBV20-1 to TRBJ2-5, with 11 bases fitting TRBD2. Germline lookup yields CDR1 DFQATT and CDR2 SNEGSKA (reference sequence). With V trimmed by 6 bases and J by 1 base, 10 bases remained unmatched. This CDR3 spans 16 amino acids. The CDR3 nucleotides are TGCAGTGCACTACATCTAGCGGGAGGACCCCAAGAGACCCAGTACTTC. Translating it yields CSALHLAGGPQETQYF.

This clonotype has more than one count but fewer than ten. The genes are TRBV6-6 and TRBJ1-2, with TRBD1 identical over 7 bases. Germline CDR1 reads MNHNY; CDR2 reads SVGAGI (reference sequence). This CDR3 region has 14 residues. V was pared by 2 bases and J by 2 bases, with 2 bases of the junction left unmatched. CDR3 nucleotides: TGTGCCAGCAGTTACCGGGACAGCAACTATGGCTACACCTTC. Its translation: CASSYRDSNYGYTF.

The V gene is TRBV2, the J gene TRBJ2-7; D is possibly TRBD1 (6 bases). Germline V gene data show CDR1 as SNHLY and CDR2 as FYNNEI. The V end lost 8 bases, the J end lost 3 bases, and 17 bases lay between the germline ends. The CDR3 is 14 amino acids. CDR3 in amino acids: CASLLTGNSYEQYF. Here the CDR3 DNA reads TGTGCCAGCCTCCTTACAGGGAACAGCTACGAGCAGTACTTC. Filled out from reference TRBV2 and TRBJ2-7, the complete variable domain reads EPEVTQTPSHQVTQMGQEVILRCVPISNHLYFYWYRQILGQKVEFLVSFYNNEISEKSEIFDDQFSVERPDGSNFTLKIRSTKLEDSAMYFCASLLTGNSYEQYFGPGTRLTVT.

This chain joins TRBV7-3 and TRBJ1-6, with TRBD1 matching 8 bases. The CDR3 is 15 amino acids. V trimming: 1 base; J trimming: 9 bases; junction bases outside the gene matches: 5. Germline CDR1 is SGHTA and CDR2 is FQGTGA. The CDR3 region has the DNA TGTGCCAGCAGCTTAAGCCAGGGGGCCGGTTCACCCCTCCACTTT. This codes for CASSLSQGAGSPLHF.

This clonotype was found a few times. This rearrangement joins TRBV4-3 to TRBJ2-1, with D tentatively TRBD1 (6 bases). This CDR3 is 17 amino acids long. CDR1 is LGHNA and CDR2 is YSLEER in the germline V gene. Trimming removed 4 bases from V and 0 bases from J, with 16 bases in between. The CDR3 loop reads CASSRTVAALSYNEQFF. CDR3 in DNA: TGCGCCAGCAGCCGGACAGTAGCCGCCCTCTCCTACAATGAGCAGTTCTTC.

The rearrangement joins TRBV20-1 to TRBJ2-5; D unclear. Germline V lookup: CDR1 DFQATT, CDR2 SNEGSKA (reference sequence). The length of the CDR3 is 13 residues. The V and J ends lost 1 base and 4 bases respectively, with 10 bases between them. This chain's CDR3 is CSARGDMGETQYF. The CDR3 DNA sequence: TGCAGTGCTAGAGGGGATATGGGAGAGACCCAGTACTTC.

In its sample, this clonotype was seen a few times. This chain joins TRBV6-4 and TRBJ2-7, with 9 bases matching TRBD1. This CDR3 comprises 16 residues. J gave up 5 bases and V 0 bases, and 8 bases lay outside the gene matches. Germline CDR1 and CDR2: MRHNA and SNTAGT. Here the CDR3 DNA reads TGTGCCAGCAGTGACTCGATTGGGACAGGGTTGCACGAGCAGTACTTC. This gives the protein CASSDSIGTGLHEQYF.

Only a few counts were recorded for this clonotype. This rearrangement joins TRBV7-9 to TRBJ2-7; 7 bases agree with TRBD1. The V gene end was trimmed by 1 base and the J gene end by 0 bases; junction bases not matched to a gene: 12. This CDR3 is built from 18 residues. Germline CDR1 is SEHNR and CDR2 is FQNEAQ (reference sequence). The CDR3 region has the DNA TGTGCCAGCAGCTTAGGGACAGGAAAACTTAGAAGCTCCTACGAGCAGTACTTC. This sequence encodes CASSLGTGKLRSSYEQYF.

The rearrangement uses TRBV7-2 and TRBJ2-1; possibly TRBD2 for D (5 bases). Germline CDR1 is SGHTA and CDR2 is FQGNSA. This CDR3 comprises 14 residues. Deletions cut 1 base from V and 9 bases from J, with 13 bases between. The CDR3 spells CASSLGRIEGEQFF. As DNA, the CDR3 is TGTGCCAGCAGCTTAGGCCGCATCGAGGGTGAGCAGTTCTTC.

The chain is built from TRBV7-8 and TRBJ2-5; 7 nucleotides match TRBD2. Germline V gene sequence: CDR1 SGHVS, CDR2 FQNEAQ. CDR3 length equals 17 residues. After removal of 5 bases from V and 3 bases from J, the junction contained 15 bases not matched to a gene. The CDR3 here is CASSRRAGATQEETQYF. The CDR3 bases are TGTGCCAGCAGCCGGCGGGCGGGAGCAACACAAGAAGAGACCCAGTACTTC.

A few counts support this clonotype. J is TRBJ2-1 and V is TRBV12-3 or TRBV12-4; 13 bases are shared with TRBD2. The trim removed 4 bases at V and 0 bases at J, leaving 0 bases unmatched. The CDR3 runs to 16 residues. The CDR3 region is CASSWTSGSSYNEQFF. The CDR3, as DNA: TGTGCCAGCAGTTGGACTAGCGGGAGCTCCTACAATGAGCAGTTCTTC.

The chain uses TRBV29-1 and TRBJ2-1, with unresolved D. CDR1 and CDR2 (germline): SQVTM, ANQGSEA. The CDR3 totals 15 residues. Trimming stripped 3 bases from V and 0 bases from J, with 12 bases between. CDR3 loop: CSVEGSLYSYNEQFF. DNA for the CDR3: TGCAGCGTTGAGGGCAGCCTGTACTCCTACAATGAGCAGTTCTTC.

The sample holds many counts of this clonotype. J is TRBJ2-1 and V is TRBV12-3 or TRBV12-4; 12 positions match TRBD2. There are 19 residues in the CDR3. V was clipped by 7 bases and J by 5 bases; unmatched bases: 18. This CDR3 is CASTQLGLAGGPGHNEQFF. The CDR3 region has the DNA TGTGCCAGCACCCAACTGGGGCTAGCGGGAGGGCCCGGGCACAATGAGCAGTTCTTC.

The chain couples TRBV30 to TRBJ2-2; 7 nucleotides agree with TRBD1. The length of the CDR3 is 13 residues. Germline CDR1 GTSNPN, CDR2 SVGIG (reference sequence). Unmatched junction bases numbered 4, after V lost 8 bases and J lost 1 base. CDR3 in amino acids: CAGTGENTGELFF. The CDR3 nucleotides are TGTGCCGGAACAGGGGAGAACACCGGGGAGCTGTTTTTT.

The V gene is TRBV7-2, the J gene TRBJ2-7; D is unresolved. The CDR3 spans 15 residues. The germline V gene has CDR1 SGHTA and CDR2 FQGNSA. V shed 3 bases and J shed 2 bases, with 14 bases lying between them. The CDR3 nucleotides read TGTGCCAGCAGCTTTTCGGGCGGATGGACCTACGAGCAGTACTTC. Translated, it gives CASSFSGGWTYEQYF.

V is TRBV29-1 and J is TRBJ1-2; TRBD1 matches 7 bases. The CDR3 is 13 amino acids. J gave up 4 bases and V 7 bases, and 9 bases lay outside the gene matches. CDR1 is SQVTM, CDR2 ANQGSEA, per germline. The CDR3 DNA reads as TGCAGCGCCAGGGGGGGGGATATCTATGGCTACACCTTC. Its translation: CSARGGDIYGYTF.

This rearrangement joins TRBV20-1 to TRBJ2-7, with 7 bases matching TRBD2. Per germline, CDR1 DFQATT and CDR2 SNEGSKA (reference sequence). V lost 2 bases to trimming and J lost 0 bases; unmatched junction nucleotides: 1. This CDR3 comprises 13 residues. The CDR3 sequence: CSARRDYSYEQYF. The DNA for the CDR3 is TGCAGTGCTAGACGGGACTACTCCTACGAGCAGTACTTC.

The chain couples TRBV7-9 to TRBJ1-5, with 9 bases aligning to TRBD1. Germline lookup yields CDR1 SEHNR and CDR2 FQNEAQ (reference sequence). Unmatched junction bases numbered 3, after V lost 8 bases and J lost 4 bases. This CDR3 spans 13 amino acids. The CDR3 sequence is CASGTGTNQPQHF. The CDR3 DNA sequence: TGTGCCAGCGGGACAGGGACAAATCAGCCCCAGCATTTT.

The CDR3 is CATRGGAYETQYF. In nucleotides, the CDR3 is TGTGCCACCCGAGGGGGCGCATACGAGACCCAGTACTTC. This rearrangement joins TRBV24-1 to TRBJ2-4; 7 nucleotides agree with TRBD1. The last part of the DNA fits TRBJ2-5 better; the J call may be wrong. Germline V lookup: CDR1 KGHDR, CDR2 SFDVKD. This CDR3 region has 13 residues.

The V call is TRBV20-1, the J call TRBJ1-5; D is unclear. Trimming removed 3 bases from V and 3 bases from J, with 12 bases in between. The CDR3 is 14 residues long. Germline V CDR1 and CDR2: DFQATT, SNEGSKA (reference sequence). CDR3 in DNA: TGCAGTGCTAGTGCTGGAGGGAACAATCAGCCCCAGCATTTT. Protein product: CSASAGGNNQPQHF.

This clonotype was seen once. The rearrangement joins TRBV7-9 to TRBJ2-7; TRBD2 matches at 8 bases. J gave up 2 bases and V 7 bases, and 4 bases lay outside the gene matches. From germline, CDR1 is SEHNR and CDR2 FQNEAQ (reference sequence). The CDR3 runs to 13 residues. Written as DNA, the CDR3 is TGTGCCAGCACCCATAGCGGGGCCTACGAGCAGTACTTC. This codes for CASTHSGAYEQYF.

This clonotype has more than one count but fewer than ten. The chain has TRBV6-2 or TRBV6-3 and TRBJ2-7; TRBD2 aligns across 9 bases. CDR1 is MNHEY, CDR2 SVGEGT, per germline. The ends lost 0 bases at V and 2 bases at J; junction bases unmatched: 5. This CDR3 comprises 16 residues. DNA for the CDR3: TGTGCCAGCAGTTACTCCAGTGCTAGCGGGACCTACGAGCAGTACTTC. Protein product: CASSYSSASGTYEQYF.

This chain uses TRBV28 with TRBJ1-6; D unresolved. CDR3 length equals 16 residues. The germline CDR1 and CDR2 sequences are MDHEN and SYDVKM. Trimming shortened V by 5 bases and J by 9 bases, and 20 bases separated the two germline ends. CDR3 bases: TGTGCCAGCAGTCTAACCCGGGGAGGAGGGATTTCACCCCTCCACTTT. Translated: CASSLTRGGGISPLHF. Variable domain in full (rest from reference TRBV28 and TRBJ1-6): DVKVTQSSRYLVKRTGEKVFLECVQDMDHENMFWYRQDPGLGLRLIYFSYDVKMKEKGDIPEGYSVSREKKERFSLILESASTNQTSMYLCASSLTRGGGISPLHFGNGTRLTVT.

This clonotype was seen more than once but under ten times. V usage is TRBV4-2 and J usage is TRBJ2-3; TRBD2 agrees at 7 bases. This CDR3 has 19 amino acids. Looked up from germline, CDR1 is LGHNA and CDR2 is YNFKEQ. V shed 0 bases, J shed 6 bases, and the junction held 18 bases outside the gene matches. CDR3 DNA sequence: TGTGCCAGCAGCCAAGATGAAGGCCGGGACCTAAGGGAGGGGGATACGCAGTATTTT. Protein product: CASSQDEGRDLREGDTQYF.

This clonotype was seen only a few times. The DNA for the CDR3 is TGTGCCAGCAGCTTAGGAGAGACATTCCAAGAGACCCAGTACTTC. Amino acid sequence: CASSLGETFQETQYF. This rearrangement joins TRBV7-9 to TRBJ2-5; D gene unclear. The germline V and J ends were trimmed by 1 base and 1 base, with 10 bases remaining between them. The germline CDR1 and CDR2 sequences are SEHNR and FQNEAQ (reference sequence). The CDR3 has 15 residues. Filled out from reference TRBV7-9 and TRBJ2-5, the complete variable domain reads DTGVSQNPRHKITKRGQNVTFRCDPISEHNRLYWYRQTLGQGPEFLTYFQNEAQLEKSRLLSDRFSAERPKGSFSTLEIQRTEQGDSAMYLCASSLGETFQETQYFGPGTRLLVL.

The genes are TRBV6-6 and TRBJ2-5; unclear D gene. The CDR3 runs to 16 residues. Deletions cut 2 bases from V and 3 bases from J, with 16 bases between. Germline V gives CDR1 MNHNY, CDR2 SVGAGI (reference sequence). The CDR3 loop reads CASSYDAASPKETQYF. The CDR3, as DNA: TGTGCCAGCAGTTACGACGCGGCCTCACCAAAAGAGACCCAGTACTTC.

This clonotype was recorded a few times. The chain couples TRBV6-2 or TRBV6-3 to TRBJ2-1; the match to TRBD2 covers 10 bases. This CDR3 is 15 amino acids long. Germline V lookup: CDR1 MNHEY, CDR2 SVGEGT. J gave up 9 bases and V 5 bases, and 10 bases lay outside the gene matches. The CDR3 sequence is CASSGGGTSVGEQFF. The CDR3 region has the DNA TGTGCCAGCAGTGGAGGCGGGACTAGCGTCGGTGAGCAGTTCTTC.